This TCR beta chain was captured in a study of metastatic and nonmetastatic thyroid tumors. As for the study in general: Patients with malignant and benign thyroid disease provided blood and tumor or nodule tissue, whose repertoires were compared. Study-wide results and caveats: Across blood and tumor, TCR beta diversity in malignant thyroid tumors was reportedly significantly higher than in benign nodules.

Every patient was untreated before thyroid surgery. This clone was recorded many times. Its antigen is not identified. Germline V CDR1 and CDR2: DFQATT, SNEGSKA (reference sequence). Trimming pared 2 bases from V and 5 bases from J, leaving 16 bases between. There are 15 residues in the CDR3. As processed by the authors: Differences in CDR3 between clinicopathological groups were drawn on to build a classifier intended to discriminate distant-metastatic papillary thyroid cancer patients. TCRdb re-called clones via MiXCR from the PCR reads. These V and J calls derive from TCRdb rather than the authors' analysis. The profile shows about 20,000 clones, more than 14% of them singletons.

This chain uses TRBV20-1 with TRBJ2-1; weak D call: TRBD2 (5 bases). The source material was tumor tissue. The clonotype was recovered from a female donor with papillary thyroid cancer or a benign thyroid nodule (not recorded which). Some clones in this sample may be carry-over from other donors' samples. In DNA form, the CDR3 reads TGCAGTGCTAGACAGTCGGGGAAGGCGAACAATGAGCAGTTCTTC. This encodes CSARQSGKANNEQFF.